Detailed here is one T cell receptor beta chain. These data originate in a study of shared clonotypes between healthy human individuals. The germline CDR1 and CDR2 sequences are MDHEN and SYDVKM. The CDR3 runs to 14 residues. Trimming shortened V by 5 bases and J by 3 bases, and 12 bases separated the two germline ends. Profiled with immunoSEQ multiplex PCR; TCRdb holds only in-frame clones, not every one. The data contain over a million clones, about 98% of them seen just once; the ten biggest clones take up roughly 0.42%. The chain couples TRBV28 to TRBJ2-3; possibly TRBD1 for D (6 bases). The source material was naive CD4+ T cells sorted from blood. Described subset: CD45RA+ positively selected. The sequence came from a man under 40 in good health. The CDR3 DNA is TGTGCCAGCAGTCGTCGACAGGAGACAGATACGCAGTATTTT. Protein: CASSRRQETDTQYF.